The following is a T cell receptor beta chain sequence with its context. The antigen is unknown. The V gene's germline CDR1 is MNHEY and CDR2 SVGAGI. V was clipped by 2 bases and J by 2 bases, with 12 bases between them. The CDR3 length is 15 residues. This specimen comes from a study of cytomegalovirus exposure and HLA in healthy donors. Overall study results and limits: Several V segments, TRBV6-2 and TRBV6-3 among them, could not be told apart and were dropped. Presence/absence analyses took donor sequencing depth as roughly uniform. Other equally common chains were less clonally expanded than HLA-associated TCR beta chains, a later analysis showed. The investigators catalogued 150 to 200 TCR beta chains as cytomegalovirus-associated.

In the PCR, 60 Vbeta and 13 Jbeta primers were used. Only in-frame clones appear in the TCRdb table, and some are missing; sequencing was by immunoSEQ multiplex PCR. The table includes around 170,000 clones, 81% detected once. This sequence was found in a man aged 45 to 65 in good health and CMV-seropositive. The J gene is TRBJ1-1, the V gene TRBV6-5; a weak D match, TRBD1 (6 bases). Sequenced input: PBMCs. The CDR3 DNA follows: TGTGCCAGCAGTTACACTCCGGGACATAACACTGAAGCTTTCTTT. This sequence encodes CASSYTPGHNTEAFF.